What follows describes a single T cell receptor beta chain. This clone has only a few counts. No cognate antigen has been identified for it. Base qualities are not at hand, and no much larger clone is one base apart. The time point label of this sample denotes: baseline before oral tofacitinib. Lesional scalp punch biopsies and peripheral blood were collected from alopecia areata patients. PBMCs were separated by density centrifugation and stained for CD3, CD4 and CD8, after which CD4+ and CD8+ T cells were sorted on a FACSAria. The sample is drawn from a study of CD8+ T cells in alopecia areata (dated 2018 in TCRdb). The study in broad terms: The treated patients took part in an open-label pilot trial in which moderate-to-severe alopecia areata was treated with oral tofacitinib at 5 to 10 mg twice daily. Tofacitinib was administered for 6 to 18 months, and 6 months of follow-up off drug were then conducted to assess delayed response and recurrence. In both human patients and the C3H/HeJ mouse model, the study applied high-throughput TCRbeta sequencing to look at T cell clonal expansion in alopecia areata. Human TCRbeta sequencing covered scalp tissue and sorted CD4+ and CD8+ peripheral blood T cells from patchy and totalis/universalis alopecia areata patients and healthy controls. Biopsies were taken from tofacitinib-treated patients at baseline and again at 4 and 24 weeks into treatment, and several of those patients also had a later scalp biopsy. Clonality in the scalp was compared among normal scalp (n=4), patchy alopecia areata scalp (n=8), and alopecia totalis/universalis scalp (n=8). The RNA source kit depended on sample type: the PAXgene miRNA kit for fixed scalp, the miRNeasy kit for PBMCs, and the RNeasy kit for mouse skin. Amplification of TCRbeta CDR3 regions was done by immunoSEQ multiplex PCR using 35 Vbeta forward primers and 13 Jbeta reverse primers. Broad study findings and their caveats: Scalp TCR repertoire analysis is complicated because resident alphabeta T cells in normal human skin are also sequenced, whereas mouse skin is dominated by gammadelta T cells. Compared with mice, TCR sequences shared between patients were less clear, possibly partly because of HLA diversity across the patient population. Compared with normal scalp, lesional scalp, particularly in alopecia totalis/universalis, had higher clonality and more expanded CD8+ clones, which suggests antigenic drive.

The receptor library was made with the immunoSEQ multiplex PCR assay. For TCR sequencing, RNA was extracted from every sample and reverse transcribed into cDNA to serve as template. First-strand cDNA was synthesized using SuperScript III with a 2:1 mix of oligo-dT and random hexamers. A synthetic immune receptor repertoire was used to gauge amplification bias, and whatever bias remained was removed computationally. Under the source paper's analysis protocol: After raw reads were preprocessed to remove errors, the CDR3 was defined following IMGT conventions as running from the conserved cysteine to phenylalanine. Clonality was computed by normalizing Shannon entropy by log2 of the number of productive unique TCRs and subtracting the result from 1. CD4 or CD8 identity of scalp clones was inferred by cross-referencing scalp TCRbeta sequences with sorted blood CD4 and CD8 repertoires. TCRdb limited this immuneACCESS table to in-frame rearrangements with V and J called. A share of clones is missing; checked studies link under half to unresolved V genes, and the rest is unexplained. V and J calls and clone size follow that table, whereas D and trimming were derived from the DNA. The sample table shows 150,000 to 200,000 clones, and about 70% are seen once. Around 10% of the sample rests with the top ten.

CDR3 length: 15 amino acids, cysteine to phenylalanine. Only CDR3 DNA is held: 45 bases, read in frame from base 1. Taken from the germline V gene (reference sequence), the CDR1 and CDR2 loops are SEHNR and FQNEAQ. The V end gives up 4 bases and the J end 4 bases, leaving 7 bases in the junction not matched to a gene. The clonotype comes from a human donor with alopecia areata. Rearrangement joined TRBV7-9 to TRBJ1-5; the central 7 bases match TRBD1. Sequences were derived from CD8+ T cells sorted from blood, sampled at week 0. The CDR3 in this case is CASSSDRERNQPQHF. The DNA sequence is TGTGCCAGCAGCTCAGACAGGGAAAGGAATCAGCCCCAGCATTTT.